These 3 T cell receptor beta chains originate from one sample sequenced in a study of blood T cells in healthy people across ages. PCR was performed a second time for 7 to 11 cycles using a sample-barcoded 5' primer and a J-beta primer mix. TCRdb re-analysed the 5' RACE reads in MiXCR, keeping a single row per CDR3 protein. The table shows hundreds of thousands of distinct CDR3 sequences, with around three fifths occurring only once. Sequencing was performed on blood. The source of these receptors is a man in his forties in good health.

The rearrangement joins TRBV28 to TRBJ2-1; possible D gene TRBD1, 5 bases. V was clipped by 2 bases and J by 4 bases, with 9 bases between them. CDR3 length: 14 amino acids. Germline CDR1 reads MDHEN; CDR2 reads SYDVKM. The CDR3 loop reads CASSLADIYNEQFF. The CDR3 nucleotides are TGTGCCAGCAGTTTAGCGGACATATACAATGAGCAGTTCTTC.

This clonotype was found many times. The chain has TRBV11-3 and TRBJ2-5; no definite D call. This CDR3 comprises 13 residues. V was shortened by 5 bases and J by 7 bases, with 14 bases between the two germline ends. Germline V gene sequence: CDR1 SGHNT, CDR2 YENEEA. The CDR3 loop is CASSVPTSWTQYF. CDR3 in DNA: TGTGCCAGCAGCGTCCCGACAAGTTGGACCCAGTACTTC.

This clonotype was picked up a small number of times. V gene TRBV2 combines with J gene TRBJ2-3; D gene uncertain. V was trimmed by 4 bases and J by 2 bases, leaving 10 bases between them. CDR1 is SNHLY, CDR2 FYNNEI, per germline. The CDR3 sequence is 14 residues long. The CDR3 DNA follows: TGTGCCAGCAGTGTTGATGCTATCACAGATACGCAGTATTTT. It encodes CASSVDAITDTQYF.